The 2 T cell receptor beta chains in this list originate from one sample, sequenced in a study of lymphopenia after photon versus proton radiotherapy. Generated by immunoSEQ multiplex PCR, the TCRdb table keeps only in-frame clones and is missing some. This repertoire shows 70,000 to 95,000 clones, around 83% found once; its top ten account for 1.3% to 1.5%. The material sequenced was peripheral blood, taken from a patient treated with proton-based radiotherapy. Receptors originate from a man between 60 and 75 years old with pancreatic cancer.

The V and J genes are TRBV4-3 and TRBJ2-3; no definite D call. The V gene lost 0 bases and the J gene lost 5 bases, with 12 bases spanning the gap. The germline gives CDR1 LGHNA, CDR2 YSLEER. CDR3 length equals 15 residues. The CDR3 here is CASSQEKTAIDTQYF. The CDR3 coding sequence is TGCGCCAGCAGCCAAGAAAAAACGGCCATAGATACGCAGTATTTT.

The chain recombines TRBV7-2 with TRBJ2-2; D is unresolved. Germline CDR1 is SGHTA and CDR2 is FQGNSA. The V gene lost 2 bases and the J gene lost 4 bases, with 14 bases spanning the gap. The CDR3 runs 16 residues. The CDR3 sequence is CASSLMGQLLTGELFF. The CDR3 bases are TGTGCCAGCAGCTTAATGGGTCAGCTTCTCACCGGGGAGCTGTTTTTT.